What follows are 23 T cell receptor beta chains derived from one specimen sequenced in a study of Graves' ophthalmopathy and Graves' hyperthyroidism. Amplification of TCR beta CDR3 regions used RNA transcripts. Second-round multiplex PCR came after first-round RT-PCR with HTBI primers. One entry per CDR3 protein, called by TCRdb with MiXCR from the multiplex PCR reads. The sample records some 250,000 distinct CDR3 sequences, around 42% being singletons. The sample was peripheral blood. These receptors came from an adult man with Graves' ophthalmopathy.

The chain uses TRBV5-1 and TRBJ2-7; 9 nucleotides agree with TRBD1. The germline CDR1 and CDR2 sequences are SGHRS and YFSETQ. V lost 2 bases and J lost 2; bases outside the gene matches: 17. This CDR3 comprises 19 residues. The CDR3 reads CASSFLPGTGSPLAYEQYF. The CDR3 DNA reads as TGCGCCAGCAGCTTCCTTCCCGGGACAGGGTCGCCATTAGCCTACGAGCAGTACTTC.

This clonotype came up a few times. The CDR3 DNA sequence: TGTGCCAGCAGCTACCAGGGGTACGACACTGAAGCTTTCTTT. Translated, it gives CASSYQGYDTEAFF. J is TRBJ1-1 and V is TRBV2; a possible D gene is TRBD1 (6 bases). Trimming shortened V by 6 bases and J by 3 bases, and 14 bases separated the two germline ends. The CDR3 is 14 residues long. CDR1 is SNHLY and CDR2 is FYNNEI in the germline V gene.

This chain joins TRBV2 and TRBJ1-4; TRBD1 is a possible D gene (6 bases). From germline, CDR1 is SNHLY and CDR2 FYNNEI. The CDR3 is made up of 12 amino acids. V dropped 5 bases and J dropped 8 bases, with 9 bases sitting between them. The CDR3 here is CASSWGGEKLFF. For the CDR3, the DNA is TGTGCCAGCAGTTGGGGGGGCGAAAAACTGTTTTTT.

The CDR3 region has the DNA TGTGCCAGCAGTTTATCTAGAGGTTACGAGCAGTACTTC. As protein: CASSLSRGYEQYF. The genes are TRBV28 and TRBJ2-7; D uncertain. Between the trimmed V and J ends, which lost 1 base and 4 bases, there was a span of 8 bases. Germline V CDR1 and CDR2: MDHEN, SYDVKM. The CDR3 is 13 amino acids. Variable domain in full (rest from reference TRBV28 and TRBJ2-7): DVKVTQSSRYLVKRTGEKVFLECVQDMDHENMFWYRQDPGLGLRLIYFSYDVKMKEKGDIPEGYSVSREKKERFSLILESASTNQTSMYLCASSLSRGYEQYFGPGTRLTVT.

The gene calls are TRBV10-3 and TRBJ2-5; tentatively, D is TRBD1 (5 bases). This CDR3 has 14 residues. Germline CDR1 reads ENHRY; CDR2 reads SYGVKD. Trimming stripped 0 bases from V and 4 bases from J, with 9 bases between. CDR3 protein: CAISESTQGETQYF. The CDR3 DNA reads TGTGCCATCAGTGAGTCCACCCAGGGAGAGACCCAGTACTTC.

This chain joins TRBV5-1 and TRBJ1-6; D is ambiguous. Germline V lookup: CDR1 SGHRS, CDR2 YFSETQ. The length of the CDR3 is 14 residues. V gave up 0 bases and J gave up 9 bases, with 10 bases separating them. In DNA form, the CDR3 reads TGCGCCAGCAGCTTGGATGTATGGAGTTCACCCCTCCACTTT. This codes for CASSLDVWSSPLHF. Looking up the rest from reference TRBV5-1 and TRBJ1-6 gives the full variable domain: KAGVTQTPRYLIKTRGQQVTLSCSPISGHRSVSWYQQTPGQGLQFLFEYFSETQRNKGNFPGRFSGRQFSNSRSEMNVSTLELGDSALYLCASSLDVWSSPLHFGNGTRLTVT.

Written as DNA, the CDR3 is TGTGCCACCAGCAGAGATATCGCAGGGGTGGGCTACACCTTC. Translating gives CATSRDIAGVGYTF. V usage is TRBV15 and J usage is TRBJ1-2; weak D call: TRBD1 (6 bases). Trimming cost V 0 bases and J 8 bases, with 13 bases left between them. This CDR3 contains 14 residues. Germline V gives CDR1 LNHNV, CDR2 YYDKDF (reference sequence).

Concerning this clonotype itself: A read error may account for a junction end that differs from germline. V and J are TRBV7-7 and TRBJ1-3; 8 bases agree with TRBD1. Germline V gene data show CDR1 as SSHAT and CDR2 as FNYEAQ (reference sequence). The CDR3 is 17 residues long. CDR3 protein: CASSPSNRGKSGNTIYF. The CDR3 nucleotides are TGTGCTAGCAGCCCCTCCAACAGGGGGAAGTCAGGAAACACCATATATTTT.

This clonotype was recorded many times. V and J are TRBV7-2 and TRBJ1-5, with unresolved D. Trimming cost V 1 base and J 4 bases, with 8 bases left between them. CDR1 and CDR2 from the germline V gene are SGHTA and FQGNSA. The CDR3 length is 14 residues. The CDR3 nucleotides read TGTGCCAGCAGCTTAGGGTCCGGGAATCAGCCCCAGCATTTT. This gives the protein CASSLGSGNQPQHF.

The table lists this clonotype with a few counts. The chain links TRBV29-1 to TRBJ2-7, with D perhaps TRBD2 (6 bases). V shed 7 bases and J shed 2 bases, with 12 bases lying between them. Germline V CDR1 and CDR2: SQVTM, ANQGSEA. The CDR3 loop spans 12 amino acids. The CDR3 region has the DNA TGCAGCGCCCGGGACTCAGCCTACGAGCAGTACTTC. This translates into CSARDSAYEQYF.

Concerning this clonotype itself: A much bigger clone sits one base away, suggesting this may be a read error. The chain carries TRBV29-1 and TRBJ1-2; 8 bases fit TRBD1. The CDR3 length is 14 residues. Germline CDR1 SQVTM, CDR2 ANQGSEA. The chain's CDR3 is CSVKDRRTGKGYTF. The CDR3 DNA reads TGCAGCGTTAAAGATCGACGGACAGGGAAGGGCTACACCTTC.

This clonotype was counted a few times. The chain couples TRBV7-8 to TRBJ2-7, with 12 nucleotides matching TRBD1. With V trimmed by 5 bases and J by 6 bases, 8 bases remained unmatched. The length of the CDR3 is 15 residues. Germline V gives CDR1 SGHVS, CDR2 FQNEAQ. For the CDR3, the DNA is TGTGCCAGCAGCACATTGGGACAGGGGGCAAGCGAGCAGTACTTC. Translating gives CASSTLGQGASEQYF.

The chain combines TRBV29-1 with TRBJ1-5; 8 nucleotides align to TRBD1. This CDR3 comprises 15 residues. Germline CDR1 SQVTM, CDR2 ANQGSEA. The junction had 8 bases not matched to a gene; V was cut back by 2 bases and J by 5 bases. The CDR3 sequence is CSVEKTGTGDQPQHF. Written as DNA, the CDR3 is TGCAGCGTTGAAAAGACAGGGACAGGTGATCAGCCCCAGCATTTT. Looking up the rest from reference TRBV29-1 and TRBJ1-5 gives the full variable domain: SAVISQKPSRDICQRGTSLTIQCQVDSQVTMMFWYRQQPGQSLTLIATANQGSEATYESGFVIDKFPISRPNLTFSTLTVSNMSPEDSSIYLCSVEKTGTGDQPQHFGDGTRLSIL.

This clonotype was seen only a few times. V usage is TRBV11-2 and J usage is TRBJ2-7, with D tentatively TRBD2 (5 bases). This CDR3 is built from 12 residues. The ends were cut back, 1 base at V and 9 bases at J, with 10 bases in the middle. Germline V lookup: CDR1 SGHAT, CDR2 FQNNGV. The CDR3, as DNA: TGTGCCAGCAGCTTAGGTCCGGGGTGGCAGTACTTC. Protein product: CASSLGPGWQYF.

V gene TRBV20-1 combines with J gene TRBJ1-4; 8 positions agree with TRBD1. Germline CDR1 is DFQATT and CDR2 is SNEGSKA (reference sequence). Germline trimming cut 6 bases from V and 8 bases from J; bases unmatched to any gene: 8. The CDR3 consists of 13 residues. The CDR3 nucleotides are TGCAGTGCCCCGACAGGGGCCGACGAAAAACTGTTTTTT. This translates into CSAPTGADEKLFF.

The chain combines TRBV6-6 with TRBJ2-7; TRBD1 agrees at 7 bases. This CDR3 region has 14 residues. Germline-derived CDR1 and CDR2 are MNHNY and SVGAGI (reference sequence). J was trimmed by 6 bases and V by 6 bases; bases with no gene match: 11. The DNA of the CDR3 is TGTGCCAGCAGCTCGGGGCAGGGGGTACGCGAGCAGTACTTC. Its translation is CASSSGQGVREQYF.

To note about this clonotype: An end of the junction does not agree with germline; a read error may underlie this. The rearrangement links TRBV7-2 to TRBJ2-3; tentatively, D is TRBD2 (6 bases). The CDR3 loop spans 14 amino acids. Per the germline V gene, CDR1 is SGHTA and CDR2 is FQGNSA. The CDR3 nucleotides are TGTGCCGGCAGCTTAGAAGGCGGGGTGGATACGCAGTATTTT. This codes for CAGSLEGGVDTQYF.

The gene calls are TRBV19 and TRBJ1-4; possible D gene TRBD1, 6 bases. The CDR3 is made up of 16 amino acids. V was trimmed by 8 bases and J by 4 bases, leaving 20 bases between them. Germline V gene lookup returns CDR1 LNHDA and CDR2 SQIVND (reference sequence). The CDR3: CASSQTGPGGNEKLFF. Written as DNA, the CDR3 is TGTGCCAGTTCCCAAACAGGGCCCGGGGGTAATGAAAAACTGTTTTTT.

Comment on this clonotype: One end of the junction does not line up with germline, which may come from a read error. The V call is TRBV10-3, the J call TRBJ2-5, with no clear D. This CDR3 contains 15 residues. CDR1 and CDR2 (germline): ENHRY, SYGVKD. The CDR3 here is CASSLSVAYQETQYF. The CDR3 nucleotides are TGTGCCAGCAGTTTATCCGTTGCGTACCAAGAGACCCAGTACTTC.

Concerning this clonotype: Germline and junction disagree at one end, which may indicate a read error. The rearrangement links TRBV10-3 to TRBJ1-5; D call uncertain. This CDR3 comprises 15 residues. Per germline, CDR1 ENHRY and CDR2 SYGVKD. As DNA, the CDR3 is TGTGCCAGCAGTGAGGAGGCCAGTAGCAATCAGCCCCAGCATTTT. Its protein product is CASSEEASSNQPQHF.

DNA for the CDR3: TGTGCCAGCAGCGTCGGCGGGGACTATGGCTACACCTTC. Protein: CASSVGGDYGYTF. The chain links TRBV9 to TRBJ1-2; D unresolved. Germline loops: CDR1 SGDLS, CDR2 YYNGEE. V lost 2 bases and J lost 3, with 8 bases in between. The CDR3 totals 13 residues. Variable domain in full (rest from reference TRBV9 and TRBJ1-2): DSGVTQTPKHLITATGQRVTLRCSPRSGDLSVYWYQQSLDQGLQFLIQYYNGEERAKGNILERFSAQQFPDLHSELNLSSLELGDSALYFCASSVGGDYGYTFGSGTRLTVV.

As for this clonotype: A much bigger clone sits one base away, suggesting this may be a read error. The gene calls are TRBV10-1 and TRBJ1-1; D not resolved. This CDR3 is built from 13 residues. The V gene lost 2 bases and the J gene lost 10 bases, with 14 bases spanning the gap. The V gene's germline CDR1 is WNHNN and CDR2 SYGVQD (reference sequence). The CDR3 bases are TGCGCCAGCAGTGAGGCGTCGGGGTATTCAGCTTTCTTT. Its protein product is CASSEASGYSAFF.

J is TRBJ2-5 and V is TRBV7-4; D is ambiguous. The CDR3 is 13 residues long. From germline, CDR1 is SGHVT and CDR2 SQSDAQ. Trimming stripped 2 bases from V and 3 bases from J, with 7 bases between. CDR3 residues: CASSLYRKETQYF. In nucleotides, the CDR3 is TGTGCCAGCAGCTTATATAGAAAAGAGACCCAGTACTTC.